The 19 T cell receptor beta chains given below trace back to one sample, sequenced in a study of sequential checkpoint blockade in melanoma. As for treatment: randomized to nivolumab then ipilimumab (arm A) or the reverse (arm B). The table came from immunoSEQ multiplex PCR; TCRdb's copy has only in-frame clones and leaves some out. The table shows 18,000 or so clones, with under 80% occurring only once. The sample consisted of CD8+ T cells sorted from blood (inferred from file names), taken from a patient given nivolumab and ipilimumab in sequence. The receptors were gathered from a human donor with melanoma.

This chain connects TRBV27 to TRBJ2-3; a weak D match, TRBD2 (6 bases). The CDR3 covers 17 residues. Germline V gene sequence: CDR1 MNHEY, CDR2 SMNVEV (reference sequence). V was trimmed by 8 bases and J by 0 bases, leaving 21 bases between them. This CDR3 is CASVFSGAKGSTDTQYF. The CDR3 nucleotides are TGTGCCAGCGTCTTTTCGGGAGCCAAGGGTAGCACAGATACGCAGTATTTT.

The chain carries TRBV9 and TRBJ2-7; 9 nucleotides match TRBD1. The germline V gene has CDR1 SGDLS and CDR2 YYNGEE. The CDR3 sequence is 12 residues long. The junction had 4 bases not matched to a gene; V was cut back by 7 bases and J by 5 bases. The CDR3 DNA sequence: TGTGCCAGCGAGGGACAGGGTCACGAGCAGTACTTC. Protein: CASEGQGHEQYF.

This chain links TRBV7-8 with TRBJ2-2; 12 bases match TRBD2. J was trimmed by 7 bases and V by 5 bases; bases with no gene match: 8. The germline V gene encodes CDR1 SGHVS and CDR2 FQNEAQ. The CDR3 spans 16 residues. CDR3 coding DNA: TGTGCCAGCAGCGAATGGACTAGCGGGGAAGGCGGGGAGCTGTTTTTT. It encodes CASSEWTSGEGGELFF.

This chain connects TRBV5-3 to TRBJ2-1, with 8 bases fitting TRBD2. TRBV5-3 is known as an ORF, though its function is uncertain. With V trimmed by 5 bases and J by 3 bases, 19 bases remained unmatched. The CDR3 length is 19 residues. The CDR3 DNA reads TGTGCCAGAAGGAAGCGGGAGTTTCCCCTTAGGGCCTTCTACAATGAGCAGTTCTTC. Amino acid sequence: CARRKREFPLRAFYNEQFF.

The chain links TRBV19 to TRBJ2-2; 11 bases are a match to TRBD2. The trim removed 5 bases at V and 4 bases at J, leaving 6 bases unmatched. This CDR3 comprises 16 residues. The germline gives CDR1 LNHDA, CDR2 SQIVND (reference sequence). CDR3: CASSGRLAGSTGELFF. CDR3 sequence (DNA): TGTGCCAGTAGTGGCCGACTAGCGGGGTCCACCGGGGAGCTGTTTTTT.

This clone was observed once. The chain is built from TRBV5-1 and TRBJ2-7, with TRBD1 matching over 7 bases. V trimming: 4 bases; J trimming: 5 bases; junction bases outside the gene matches: 6. CDR1 and CDR2 from the germline V gene are SGHRS and YFSETQ. The CDR3 covers 13 residues. CDR3 bases: TGCGCCAGCAGCCCATACAGGGGAAACGAGCAGTACTTC. Amino acid sequence: CASSPYRGNEQYF.

The chain is built from TRBV6-5 and TRBJ2-3, with TRBD1 as a possible D gene (6 bases). The V gene's germline CDR1 is MNHEY and CDR2 SVGAGI. Trimming left V 1 base short and J 3 bases short, with 8 bases between. The CDR3 has 14 amino acids. CDR3 amino acids: CASSYWQGTDTQYF. Here the CDR3 DNA reads TGTGCCAGCAGTTACTGGCAGGGGACAGATACGCAGTATTTT.

The chain employs TRBV9 and TRBJ2-1; 10 bases map to TRBD2. Germline V gene sequence: CDR1 SGDLS, CDR2 YYNGEE. The junction had 14 bases not matched to a gene; V was cut back by 4 bases and J by 7 bases. The CDR3 length is 17 residues. The CDR3 sequence is CASSHRTSGESANEQFF. The CDR3 DNA reads TGTGCCAGCAGCCACCGGACTAGCGGAGAATCTGCTAATGAGCAGTTCTTC.

This CDR3 reads CASSLASGSSYNEQFF. CDR3 nucleotide sequence: TGTGCCAGCAGCTTAGCTAGCGGGAGCTCCTACAATGAGCAGTTCTTC. V is TRBV7-9 and J is TRBJ2-1, with TRBD2 matching 9 bases. The junction had 0 bases not matched to a gene; V was cut back by 0 bases and J by 0 bases. The CDR3 loop spans 16 amino acids. Germline CDR1 is SEHNR and CDR2 is FQNEAQ (reference sequence).

The chain uses TRBV5-1 and TRBJ1-2, with 8 bases fitting TRBD1. This CDR3 spans 15 amino acids. Losses at the gene ends were 1 base for V and 2 bases for J; bases not matched to a gene: 4. The germline V gene has CDR1 SGHRS and CDR2 YFSETQ. In DNA form, the CDR3 reads TGCGCCAGCAGCTTGCTGGGACAGGAAAACTATGGCTACACCTTC. This encodes CASSLLGQENYGYTF.

The V call is TRBV15, the J call TRBJ1-3; no definite D call. This CDR3 region has 13 residues. Germline CDR1 is LNHNV and CDR2 is YYDKDF (reference sequence). V was pared by 4 bases and J by 4 bases, with 8 bases between. CDR3 sequence (DNA): TGTGCCACCAGCACCCCCGGGGGAAACACCATATATTTT. This translates into CATSTPGGNTIYF.

The chain combines TRBV5-6 with TRBJ2-1; D call uncertain. CDR3 size: 11 residues. Germline loops: CDR1 SGHDT, CDR2 YYEEEE. Trimming took off 3 bases at V and 7 bases at J, with 5 bases between the two ends. For the CDR3, the DNA is TGTGCCAGCAGCTGGGCTAATGAGCAGTTCTTC. Its translation is CASSWANEQFF.

The chain couples TRBV11-3 to TRBJ1-5; D is undetermined. V was shortened by 5 bases and J by 0 bases, with 11 bases between the two germline ends. The CDR3 has 15 residues. The germline V gene has CDR1 SGHNT and CDR2 YENEEA. CDR3 sequence reads: CASSRDYYSNQPQHF. The CDR3 DNA reads TGTGCCAGCAGCCGCGATTATTATAGCAATCAGCCCCAGCATTTT.

The rearrangement uses TRBV11-1 and TRBJ2-3; the match to TRBD2 covers 11 bases. CDR3 length equals 14 residues. Germline CDR1 and CDR2: SGHAT and FQDESV (reference sequence). Trimming removed 5 bases from V and 4 bases from J; junction bases left unmatched: 2. In nucleotides, the CDR3 is TGTGCCAGCAGCACGACTAGCGGGGCAGATACGCAGTATTTT. Its translation is CASSTTSGADTQYF.

This rearrangement joins TRBV9 to TRBJ2-1; 7 bases are shared with TRBD2. CDR1 and CDR2 from the germline V gene are SGDLS and YYNGEE. J was trimmed by 6 bases and V by 4 bases; bases with no gene match: 4. The length of the CDR3 is 13 residues. The CDR3, as DNA: TGTGCCAGCAGCTCCGGACTAGTCAATGAGCAGTTCTTC. Residues: CASSSGLVNEQFF.

The rearrangement joins TRBV6-5 to TRBJ1-2; weak D call: TRBD1 (6 bases). Germline V CDR1 and CDR2: MNHEY, SVGAGI. This CDR3 is built from 13 residues. Trimming left V 6 bases short and J 4 bases short, with 12 bases between. CDR3 sequence reads: CASRLGGGYGYTF. The CDR3 DNA reads TGTGCCAGCAGGCTAGGGGGTGGCTATGGCTACACCTTC.

The chain links TRBV7-8 to TRBJ1-1, with TRBD1 identical over 8 bases. Germline V gene data show CDR1 as SGHVS and CDR2 as FQNEAQ. This CDR3 comprises 12 residues. With V trimmed by 5 bases and J by 7 bases, 3 bases remained unmatched. The DNA for the CDR3 is TGTGCCAGCAGCATAGACAGGGGTGAAGCTTTCTTT. Its translation: CASSIDRGEAFF.

CDR3 nucleotide sequence: TGTGCCAGCAGCTCAAGACAGGGGACCCCAAATGAAAAACTGTTTTTT. Protein: CASSSRQGTPNEKLFF. V usage is TRBV11-3 and J usage is TRBJ1-4; 8 bases fit TRBD1. The CDR3 runs to 16 residues. CDR1 SGHNT and CDR2 YENEEA come from the germline V gene. V was pared by 4 bases and J by 5 bases, with 9 bases of the junction left unmatched. The full variable domain, in which reference TRBV11-3 and TRBJ1-4 provide the parts outside the CDR3, is EAGVVQSPRYKIIEKKQPVAFWCNPISGHNTLYWYLQNLGQGPELLIRYENEEAVDDSQLPKDRFSAERLKGVDSTLKIQPAELGDSAVYLCASSSRQGTPNEKLFFGSGTQLSVL.

The chain recombines TRBV7-9 with TRBJ2-1; TRBD2 matches at 13 bases. V was pared by 5 bases and J by 9 bases, with 4 bases of the junction left unmatched. CDR1 is SEHNR, CDR2 FQNEAQ, per germline (reference sequence). The CDR3 is 14 amino acids. The chain's CDR3 is CASSRTSGSPEQFF. CDR3 bases: TGTGCCAGCAGCCGGACTAGCGGGAGTCCTGAGCAGTTCTTC.